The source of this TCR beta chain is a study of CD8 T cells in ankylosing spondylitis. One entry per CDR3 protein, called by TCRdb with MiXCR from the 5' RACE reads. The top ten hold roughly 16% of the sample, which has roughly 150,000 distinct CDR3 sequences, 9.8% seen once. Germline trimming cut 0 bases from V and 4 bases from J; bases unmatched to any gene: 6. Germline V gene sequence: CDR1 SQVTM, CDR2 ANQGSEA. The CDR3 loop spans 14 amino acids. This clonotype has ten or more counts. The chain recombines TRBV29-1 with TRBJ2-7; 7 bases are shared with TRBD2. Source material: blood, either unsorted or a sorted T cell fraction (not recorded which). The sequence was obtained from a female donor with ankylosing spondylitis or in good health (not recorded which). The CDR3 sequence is CSVEEGGIGYEQYF. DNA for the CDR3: TGCAGCGTTGAAGAGGGAGGGATCGGTTACGAGCAGTACTTC.